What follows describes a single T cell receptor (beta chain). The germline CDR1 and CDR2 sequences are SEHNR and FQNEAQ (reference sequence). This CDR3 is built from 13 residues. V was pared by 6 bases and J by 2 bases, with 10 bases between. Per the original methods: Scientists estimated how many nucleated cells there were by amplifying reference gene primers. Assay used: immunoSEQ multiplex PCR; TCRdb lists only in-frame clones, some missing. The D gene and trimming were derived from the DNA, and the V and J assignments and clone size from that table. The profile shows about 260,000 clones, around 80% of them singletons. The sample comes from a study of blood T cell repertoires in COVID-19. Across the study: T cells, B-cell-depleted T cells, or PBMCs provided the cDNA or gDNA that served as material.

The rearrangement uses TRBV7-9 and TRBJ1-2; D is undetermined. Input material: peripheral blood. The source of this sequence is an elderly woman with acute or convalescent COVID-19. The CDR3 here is CASSRGSNYGYTF. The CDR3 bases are TGTGCCAGCAGTAGAGGATCCAACTATGGCTACACCTTC.